The 31 T cell receptor beta chains below were found in one sample sequenced in a study of CD8+ T cells in alopecia areata. Following extraction, RNA underwent reverse transcription to cDNA, which served as the sequencing template. The protocol was immunoSEQ multiplex PCR, while the TCRdb copy is restricted to in-frame clones and leaves out a portion. The data hold some 100,000 clones, with around 60% observed a single time. Noted treatment: oral pan-JAK inhibitor, 5-10 mg twice daily. This material consisted of CD8+ T cells sorted from blood, taken at approximately week 60, from a patient treated with tofacitinib. The receptors originated from a human donor with alopecia areata.

The chain joins TRBV7-8 to TRBJ2-7; D is ambiguous. Trimming took off 3 bases at V and 0 bases at J, with 9 bases between the two ends. The CDR3 runs 14 residues. Germline CDR1 and CDR2: SGHVS and FQNEAQ. Here the CDR3 DNA reads TGTGCCAGCAGCTTCCTAAACCCCTCCTACGAGCAGTACTTC. Translated: CASSFLNPSYEQYF.

This clone was detected a few times. The chain uses TRBV5-6 and TRBJ2-3; TRBD1 might be the D (5 bases). V was cut by 0 bases and J by 2 bases, with 10 bases left in between. The CDR3 contains 15 residues. Germline CDR1 SGHDT, CDR2 YYEEEE. In DNA form, the CDR3 reads TGTGCCAGCAGCTTGGAGGACACCTACACAGATACGCAGTATTTT. The encoded protein is CASSLEDTYTDTQYF.

In this sample, this clone turned up a few times. This sequence joins TRBV7-9 and TRBJ2-1, with TRBD2 as a possible D gene (6 bases). This CDR3 spans 17 amino acids. With 5 bases removed from V and 5 bases from J, the gap between germline ends came to 22 bases. Per the germline V gene, CDR1 is SEHNR and CDR2 is FQNEAQ (reference sequence). In DNA form, the CDR3 reads TGTGCCAGCAGCCGATCTTGGGGCGGGGAAATAAACAATGAGCAGTTCTTC. Translated, it gives CASSRSWGGEINNEQFF.

This clone came up a few times. The rearrangement joins TRBV13 to TRBJ2-7, with 7 bases matching TRBD1. CDR3 length: 13 residues. Germline trimming cut 5 bases from V and 3 bases from J; bases unmatched to any gene: 4. Germline CDR1 reads PRHDT; CDR2 reads FYEKMQ (reference sequence). CDR3 nucleotides: TGTGCCAGCAGCCCGGGACAGAACTACGAGCAGTACTTC. Translated, it gives CASSPGQNYEQYF.

The CDR3 coding sequence is TGCAGCGTTGAAGAAGGTTGGGGCTATGGCTACACCTTC. It encodes CSVEEGWGYGYTF. This chain connects TRBV29-1 to TRBJ1-2; D is undetermined. The CDR3 consists of 13 residues. V was pared by 0 bases and J by 4 bases, with 9 bases between. CDR1 is SQVTM, CDR2 ANQGSEA, per germline.

The CDR3 here is CASFGQNIQYF. The CDR3 DNA is TGTGCCAGCTTTGGGCAGAACATTCAGTACTTC. The J gene is TRBJ2-4, the V gene TRBV6-6; D not certain. CDR1 is MNHNY and CDR2 is SVGAGI in the germline V gene (reference sequence). Trimming left V 8 bases short and J 7 bases short, with 9 bases between. The CDR3 loop spans 11 amino acids.

The V gene is TRBV2, the J gene TRBJ1-2, with D unresolved. Trimming took 2 bases from V and 2 from J, leaving 12 bases between them. This CDR3 region has 15 residues. The germline CDR1 and CDR2 sequences are SNHLY and FYNNEI. The CDR3 DNA follows: TGTGCCAGCAGTGAATCTCTAGACACCAACTATGGCTACACCTTC. Its protein product is CASSESLDTNYGYTF. The full variable domain, rest sourced from reference TRBV2 and TRBJ1-2, is EPEVTQTPSHQVTQMGQEVILRCVPISNHLYFYWYRQILGQKVEFLVSFYNNEISEKSEIFDDQFSVERPDGSNFTLKIRSTKLEDSAMYFCASSESLDTNYGYTFGSGTRLTVV.

The chain joins TRBV4-2 to TRBJ2-1; 16 bases are shared with TRBD2. CDR1 is LGHNA, CDR2 YNFKEQ, per germline. The CDR3 length is 19 residues. The ends lost 0 bases at V and 5 bases at J; junction bases unmatched: 7. The CDR3 reads CASSQEVGTSGGVDNEQFF. The DNA of the CDR3 is TGTGCCAGCAGCCAAGAGGTAGGGACTAGCGGGGGGGTCGACAATGAGCAGTTCTTC.

V is TRBV29-1 and J is TRBJ1-2; no firm D call. Germline V gives CDR1 SQVTM, CDR2 ANQGSEA. The CDR3 has 13 residues. The V and J ends lost 6 bases and 3 bases respectively, with 14 bases between them. As DNA, the CDR3 is TGCAGCGTCGTTAGACGGAATTACTATGGCTACACCTTC. Its protein product is CSVVRRNYYGYTF.

The chain has TRBV2 and TRBJ2-7, with TRBD2 matching 9 bases. V was clipped by 5 bases and J by 11 bases; unmatched bases: 4. The CDR3 has 11 residues. Germline lookup yields CDR1 SNHLY and CDR2 FYNNEI. For the CDR3, the DNA is TGTGCCAGCAGTCCGCGGGGGGGCGAGTACTTC. Translating gives CASSPRGGEYF.

This chain links TRBV6-5 with TRBJ2-7; either TRBD1 or TRBD2 may supply D (6 bases each). The CDR3 covers 14 residues. V lost 3 bases and J 3 bases, leaving 12 bases between the germline ends. The germline gives CDR1 MNHEY, CDR2 SVGAGI. The CDR3 bases are TGTGCCAGCAGTTATGGGGGGACATACTACGAGCAGTACTTC. Residues: CASSYGGTYYEQYF.

This clone was seen once. The genes are TRBV27 and TRBJ1-1; 8 nucleotides match TRBD1. Germline V gene lookup returns CDR1 MNHEY and CDR2 SMNVEV (reference sequence). CDR3 size: 14 residues. V was clipped by 0 bases and J by 8 bases; unmatched bases: 5. The CDR3: CASSLSRTGREAFF. The CDR3 DNA follows: TGTGCCAGCAGTTTATCCCGGACAGGGAGGGAAGCTTTCTTT.

There are a few counts of this clone. The gene calls are TRBV29-1 and TRBJ1-2, with 9 bases identical to TRBD1. The J segment lost 7 bases and the V segment lost 5 bases, leaving 2 bases of the junction unmatched. Germline V gene data show CDR1 as SQVTM and CDR2 as ANQGSEA. The length of the CDR3 is 11 residues. The DNA for the CDR3 is TGCAGCGTTACGACAGGGGGTGGCTACACCTTC. Encoded protein: CSVTTGGGYTF.

V is TRBV2 and J is TRBJ2-7; possible D gene TRBD2, 6 bases. The germline gives CDR1 SNHLY, CDR2 FYNNEI. V was clipped by 4 bases and J by 2 bases, with 18 bases between them. The CDR3 spans 16 residues. The CDR3 DNA reads TGTGCCAGCAGTGTTTGGAGGGGCCGGAGTCCCTACGAGCAGTACTTC. This translates into CASSVWRGRSPYEQYF. Supplemented by reference TRBV2 and TRBJ2-7, the full variable domain reads EPEVTQTPSHQVTQMGQEVILRCVPISNHLYFYWYRQILGQKVEFLVSFYNNEISEKSEIFDDQFSVERPDGSNFTLKIRSTKLEDSAMYFCASSVWRGRSPYEQYFGPGTRLTVT.

The V and J genes are TRBV6-6 and TRBJ1-1; D gene unclear. Germline loops: CDR1 MNHNY, CDR2 SVGAGI (reference sequence). The CDR3 extends over 10 amino acids. V gave up 10 bases and J gave up 4 bases, with 7 bases separating them. The CDR3 DNA follows: TGTGCCAAGGATTGCACTGAAGCTTTCTTT. Translated: CAKDCTEAFF.

The chain couples TRBV5-6 to TRBJ1-4; the D is unclear. This CDR3 comprises 15 residues. V was trimmed by 8 bases and J by 1 base, leaving 15 bases between them. Germline V gives CDR1 SGHDT, CDR2 YYEEEE. The DNA for the CDR3 is TGTGCCAGAGAGACCGGGCGGATAACTAATGAAAAACTGTTTTTT. As protein: CARETGRITNEKLFF.

The chain has TRBV27 and TRBJ1-2, with TRBD1 matching 7 bases. Germline assignment: CDR1 MNHEY and CDR2 SMNVEV (reference sequence). V lost 5 bases, J lost 5 bases, and 5 bases stayed unmatched. The CDR3 extends over 13 amino acids. The CDR3 is CASSGGQRYGYTF. In DNA, the CDR3 is TGTGCCAGCAGTGGGGGACAGAGGTATGGCTACACCTTC.

V usage is TRBV5-6 and J usage is TRBJ1-1, with D unclear. Trimming pared 4 bases from V and 2 bases from J, leaving 6 bases between. The CDR3 runs to 12 residues. The germline CDR1 and CDR2 sequences are SGHDT and YYEEEE. The CDR3 DNA sequence: TGTGCCAGCAGCGCTCAAAACACTGAAGCTTTCTTT. Amino acids: CASSAQNTEAFF.

The rearrangement joins TRBV21-1 to TRBJ1-1. TRBV21-1 is a listed pseudogene. The CDR3 runs to 13 residues. The CDR3 nucleotides read TGTGCCAGCAGCAAAATTCCGGGAACTGAAGCTTTCTTT. The encoded protein is CASSKIPGTEAFF.

This clone was observed a handful of times. The V gene is TRBV5-1, the J gene TRBJ2-7; possible D gene TRBD2, 6 bases. Trimming cost V 0 bases and J 0 bases, with 10 bases left between them. CDR1 and CDR2 from the germline V gene are SGHRS and YFSETQ. This CDR3 spans 15 amino acids. CDR3 sequence: CASSLVGGSSYEQYF. The CDR3 DNA reads as TGCGCCAGCAGCTTGGTAGGAGGGAGCTCCTACGAGCAGTACTTC.

The chain couples TRBV7-9 to TRBJ2-1, with D tentatively TRBD1 (5 bases). Germline V gene data show CDR1 as SEHNR and CDR2 as FQNEAQ (reference sequence). V was trimmed by 8 bases and J by 6 bases, leaving 17 bases between them. This CDR3 has 14 amino acids. CDR3 residues: CASHNAGKRNEQFF. In DNA, the CDR3 is TGTGCCAGCCATAATGCAGGGAAGCGCAATGAGCAGTTCTTC.

The chain employs TRBV7-9 and TRBJ2-2, with D possibly TRBD1 on 5 matching bases. Germline CDR1 SEHNR, CDR2 FQNEAQ (reference sequence). Trimming stripped 1 base from V and 6 bases from J, with 12 bases between. The CDR3 runs 15 residues. The DNA for the CDR3 is TGTGCCAGCAGCTTAGAAGTGGGGCCGGCCGGGGAGCTGTTTTTT. Protein sequence: CASSLEVGPAGELFF.

This chain connects TRBV27 to TRBJ2-3; D is undetermined. Germline V gives CDR1 MNHEY, CDR2 SMNVEV (reference sequence). V lost 2 bases, J lost 1 base, and 4 bases lay in between. The CDR3 is 13 residues long. The CDR3 here is CASSLSGTDTQYF. The CDR3 nucleotides read TGTGCCAGCAGTTTAAGTGGCACAGATACGCAGTATTTT.

The V gene is TRBV19, the J gene TRBJ2-1; TRBD1 matches at 11 bases. CDR1 is LNHDA and CDR2 is SQIVND in the germline V gene (reference sequence). The CDR3 runs to 15 residues. V was pared by 3 bases and J by 5 bases, with 3 bases of the junction left unmatched. This chain's CDR3 is CASSMPGQGDNEQFF. The CDR3 nucleotides read TGTGCCAGTAGTATGCCGGGACAGGGGGACAATGAGCAGTTCTTC.

This clone was seen just once. This chain uses TRBV10-3 with TRBJ1-2; no clear D. Germline V CDR1 and CDR2: ENHRY, SYGVKD. This CDR3 is built from 12 residues. The V gene lost 8 bases and the J gene lost 2 bases, with 9 bases spanning the gap. The CDR3 nucleotides are TGTGCCATCGTGGGAGGGAACTATGGCTACACCTTC. It translates to CAIVGGNYGYTF.

The rearrangement uses TRBV7-9 and TRBJ2-3; D might be TRBD1 (5 bases). The germline V and J ends were trimmed by 5 bases and 6 bases, with 18 bases remaining between them. The germline gives CDR1 SEHNR, CDR2 FQNEAQ (reference sequence). The CDR3 is 15 amino acids. CDR3: CASSRERQSRDTQYF. The DNA for the CDR3 is TGTGCCAGCAGCCGCGAAAGACAGTCAAGGGATACGCAGTATTTT. The full variable domain, completed using reference TRBV7-9 and TRBJ2-3, is DTGVSQNPRHKITKRGQNVTFRCDPISEHNRLYWYRQTLGQGPEFLTYFQNEAQLEKSRLLSDRFSAERPKGSFSTLEIQRTEQGDSAMYLCASSRERQSRDTQYFGPGTRLTVL.

The chain combines TRBV7-8 with TRBJ1-5; no clear D. The germline gives CDR1 SGHVS, CDR2 FQNEAQ. The CDR3 is 14 amino acids. The germline V and J ends were trimmed by 1 base and 6 bases, with 10 bases remaining between them. CDR3 loop: CASSLVRDPQPQHF. CDR3 DNA sequence: TGTGCCAGCAGCTTAGTGCGAGATCCTCAGCCCCAGCATTTT.

This clone was picked up a small number of times. The genes are TRBV19 and TRBJ1-1; D gene ambiguous. Germline V CDR1 and CDR2: LNHDA, SQIVND (reference sequence). The CDR3 is 14 amino acids. Trimming took 2 bases from V and 4 from J, leaving 11 bases between them. CDR3 in amino acids: CASSIKGSPTEAFF. CDR3 in DNA: TGTGCCAGTAGTATAAAGGGTAGTCCCACTGAAGCTTTCTTT.

CDR3 in amino acids: CASSPGLAGGGQETQYF. The DNA of the CDR3 is TGTGCCAGCAGCCCGGGACTAGCGGGGGGTGGCCAAGAGACCCAGTACTTC. J is TRBJ2-5 and V is TRBV7-3, with TRBD2 matching 15 bases. Germline CDR1 SGHTA, CDR2 FQGTGA. This CDR3 spans 17 amino acids. Trimming took 5 bases from V and 1 from J; bases not matched to a gene: 5.

The table lists this clone with a few counts. Sequence at one end of the junction differs from germline and may be a read error. This chain links TRBV7-9 with TRBJ2-7; D might be TRBD1 or TRBD2, each matching 6 bases. The germline gives CDR1 SEHNR, CDR2 FQNEAQ (reference sequence). CDR3 length: 11 amino acids. The DNA of the CDR3 is TGTGCCAGCAGCCTGGGGGGCATTCCGTCCTTC. Translated, it gives CASSLGGIPSF.

The chain employs TRBV7-9 and TRBJ1-5; D is possibly TRBD1 (5 bases). The CDR3 totals 14 residues. The V and J ends lost 3 bases and 6 bases respectively, with 12 bases between them. Germline lookup yields CDR1 SEHNR and CDR2 FQNEAQ (reference sequence). The CDR3 bases are TGTGCCAGCAGCTTGGGACCGGGTGGTCAGCCCCAGCATTTT. It translates to CASSLGPGGQPQHF. Looking up the rest from reference TRBV7-9 and TRBJ1-5 gives the full variable domain: DTGVSQNPRHKITKRGQNVTFRCDPISEHNRLYWYRQTLGQGPEFLTYFQNEAQLEKSRLLSDRFSAERPKGSFSTLEIQRTEQGDSAMYLCASSLGPGGQPQHFGDGTRLSIL.